This TCR beta chain is drawn from a study of cytomegalovirus exposure and HLA in healthy donors. Germline lookup yields CDR1 SNHLY and CDR2 FYNNEI. This CDR3 is built from 15 residues. The J segment lost 6 bases and the V segment lost 7 bases, leaving 13 bases of the junction unmatched. In the case of this clone: Its antigen is undetermined.

Primers included in the PCR were 60 Vbeta and 13 Jbeta primers. Profiling relied on immunoSEQ multiplex PCR, and the TCRdb table lists in-frame clones only, not all of them. The repertoire includes approximately 70,000 clones, 70% to 80% of them detected once, and 5.5% to 7% sits in the top ten. Study-wide points: The authors excluded some V segments, including TRBV6-2 and TRBV6-3, as indistinguishable. In a later analysis, donors in an Asian-associated ancestry cluster reportedly had fewer N-insertions in productive TCRs than the cohort mean. TCR beta V segments were, for the most part, productive about 87% or about 30% of the time in an earlier analysis.

Sequencing used PBMCs. The chain has TRBV2 and TRBJ1-2, with 8 bases aligning to TRBD1. This receptor was obtained from a man in his fifties or sixties in good health and CMV-seronegative. CDR3 loop: CASTLETGVLHGYTF. DNA for the CDR3: TGTGCCAGCACTTTAGAGACAGGGGTCCTCCATGGCTACACCTTC. Full variable domain (missing parts from reference TRBV2 and TRBJ1-2): EPEVTQTPSHQVTQMGQEVILRCVPISNHLYFYWYRQILGQKVEFLVSFYNNEISEKSEIFDDQFSVERPDGSNFTLKIRSTKLEDSAMYFCASTLETGVLHGYTFGSGTRLTVV.